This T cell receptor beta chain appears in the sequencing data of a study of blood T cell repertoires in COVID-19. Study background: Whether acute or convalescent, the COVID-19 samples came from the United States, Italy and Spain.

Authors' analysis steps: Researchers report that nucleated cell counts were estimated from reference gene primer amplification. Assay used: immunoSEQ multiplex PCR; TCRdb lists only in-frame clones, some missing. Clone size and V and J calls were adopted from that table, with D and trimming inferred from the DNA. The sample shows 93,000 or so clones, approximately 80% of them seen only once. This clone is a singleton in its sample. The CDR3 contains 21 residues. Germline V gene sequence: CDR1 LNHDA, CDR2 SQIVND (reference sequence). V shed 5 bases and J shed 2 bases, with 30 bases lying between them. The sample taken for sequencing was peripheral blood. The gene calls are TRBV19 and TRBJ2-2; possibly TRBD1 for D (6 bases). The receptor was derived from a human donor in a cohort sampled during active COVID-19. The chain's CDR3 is CASSSPREPHSRGYNTGELFF. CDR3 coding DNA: TGTGCCAGTAGTTCCCCAAGGGAACCCCATTCCAGGGGATACAACACCGGGGAGCTGTTTTTT.